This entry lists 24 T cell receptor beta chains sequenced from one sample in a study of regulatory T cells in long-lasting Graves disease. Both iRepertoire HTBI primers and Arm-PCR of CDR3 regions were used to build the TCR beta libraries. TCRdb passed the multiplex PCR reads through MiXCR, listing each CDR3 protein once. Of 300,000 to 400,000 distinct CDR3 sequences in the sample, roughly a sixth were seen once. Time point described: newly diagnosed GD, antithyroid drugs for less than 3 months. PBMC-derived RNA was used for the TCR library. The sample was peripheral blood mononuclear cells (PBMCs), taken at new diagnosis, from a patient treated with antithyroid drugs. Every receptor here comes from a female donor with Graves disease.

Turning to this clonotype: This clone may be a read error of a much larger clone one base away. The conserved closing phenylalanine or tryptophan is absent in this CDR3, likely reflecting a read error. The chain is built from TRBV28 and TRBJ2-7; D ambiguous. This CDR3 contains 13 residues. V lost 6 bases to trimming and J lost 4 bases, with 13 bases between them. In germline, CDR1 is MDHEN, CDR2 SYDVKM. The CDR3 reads CASSSVRLYEQYL. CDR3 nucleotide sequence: TGTGCCAGCAGCTCCGTACGCTTATACGAGCAGTACTTA.

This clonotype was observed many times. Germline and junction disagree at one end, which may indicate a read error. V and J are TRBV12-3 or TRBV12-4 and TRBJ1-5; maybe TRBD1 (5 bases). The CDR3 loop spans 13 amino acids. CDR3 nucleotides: TGTGCCAGCGGTTTATCAGGGTTCAATCCCCAGCATTTT. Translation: CASGLSGFNPQHF.

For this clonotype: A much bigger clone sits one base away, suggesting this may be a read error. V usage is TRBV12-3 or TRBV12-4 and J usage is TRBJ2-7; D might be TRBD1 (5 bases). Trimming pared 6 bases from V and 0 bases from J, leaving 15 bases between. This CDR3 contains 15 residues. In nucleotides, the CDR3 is TGTGCCAGCAGACGAAACAGGAGCCTCTCCTACGAGCAGTACTTC. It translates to CASRRNRSLSYEQYF.

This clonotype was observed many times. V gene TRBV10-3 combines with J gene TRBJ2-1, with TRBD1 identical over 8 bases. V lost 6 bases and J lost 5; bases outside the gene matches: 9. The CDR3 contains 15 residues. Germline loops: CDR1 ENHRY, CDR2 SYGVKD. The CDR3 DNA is TGTGCCATCAGCCTAGCAGGGGGCCCTAACAATGAGCAGTTCTTC. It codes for CAISLAGGPNNEQFF.

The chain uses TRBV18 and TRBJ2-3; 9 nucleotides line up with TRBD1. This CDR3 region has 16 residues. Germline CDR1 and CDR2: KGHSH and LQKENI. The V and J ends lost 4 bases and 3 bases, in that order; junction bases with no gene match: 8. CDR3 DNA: TGTGCCAGCTCACTCGGACGGACAGGGGCTACAGATACGCAGTATTTT. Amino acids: CASSLGRTGATDTQYF. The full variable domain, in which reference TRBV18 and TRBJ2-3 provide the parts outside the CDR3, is NAGVMQNPRHLVRRRGQEARLRCSPMKGHSHVYWYRQLPEEGLKFMVYLQKENIIDESGMPKERFSAEFPKEGPSILRIQQVVRGDSAAYFCASSLGRTGATDTQYFGPGTRLTVL.

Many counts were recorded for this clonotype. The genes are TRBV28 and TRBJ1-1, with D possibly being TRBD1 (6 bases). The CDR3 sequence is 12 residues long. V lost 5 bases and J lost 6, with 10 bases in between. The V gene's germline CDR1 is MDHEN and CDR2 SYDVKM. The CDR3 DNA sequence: TGTGCCAGCAGTCCGCGACAGGCTGAAGCTTTCTTT. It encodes CASSPRQAEAFF.

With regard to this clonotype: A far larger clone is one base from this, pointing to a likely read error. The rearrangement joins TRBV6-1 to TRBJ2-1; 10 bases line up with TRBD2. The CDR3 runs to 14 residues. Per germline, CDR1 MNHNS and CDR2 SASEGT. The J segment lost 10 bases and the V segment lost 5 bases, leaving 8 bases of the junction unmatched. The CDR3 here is CASSHGTSDSEQFF. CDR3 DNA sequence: TGTGCCAGCAGTCACGGGACTAGCGATTCCGAGCAGTTCTTC.

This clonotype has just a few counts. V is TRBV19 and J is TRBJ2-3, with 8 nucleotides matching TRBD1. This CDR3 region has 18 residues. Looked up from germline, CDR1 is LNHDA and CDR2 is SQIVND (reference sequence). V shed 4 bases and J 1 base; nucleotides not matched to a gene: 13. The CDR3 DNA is TGTGCCAGTAGTACCTCGAACTACAGGGGGAGAGGCACAGATACGCAGTATTTT. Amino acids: CASSTSNYRGRGTDTQYF.

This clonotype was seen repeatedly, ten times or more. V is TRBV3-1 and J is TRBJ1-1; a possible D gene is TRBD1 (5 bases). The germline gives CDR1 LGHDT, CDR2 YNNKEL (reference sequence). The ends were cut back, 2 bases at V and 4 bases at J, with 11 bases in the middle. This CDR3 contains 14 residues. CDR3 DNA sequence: TGTGCCAGCAGCCAATCTCAGGGCGGCACTGAAGCTTTCTTT. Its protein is CASSQSQGGTEAFF.

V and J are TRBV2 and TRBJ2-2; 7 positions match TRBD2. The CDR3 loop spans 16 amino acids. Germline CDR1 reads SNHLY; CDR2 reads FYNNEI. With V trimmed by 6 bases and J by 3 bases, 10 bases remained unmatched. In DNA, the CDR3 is TGTGCCAGCAGCACCGGGACTACAAGGGACACCGGGGAGCTGTTTTTT. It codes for CASSTGTTRDTGELFF.

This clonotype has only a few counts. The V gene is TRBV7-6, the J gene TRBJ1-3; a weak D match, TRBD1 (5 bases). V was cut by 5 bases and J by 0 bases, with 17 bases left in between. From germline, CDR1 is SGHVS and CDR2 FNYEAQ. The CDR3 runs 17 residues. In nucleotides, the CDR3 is TGTGCCAGCAGCCAGGGTTGGGCAGCGGACTCTGGAAACACCATATATTTT. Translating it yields CASSQGWAADSGNTIYF.

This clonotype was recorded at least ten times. The CDR3 sequence: CASSYSSPSARRSYEQYF. Here the CDR3 DNA reads TGTGCCAGCAGTTACTCGAGTCCCAGCGCTCGTCGCTCCTACGAGCAGTACTTC. The J gene is TRBJ2-7, the V gene TRBV6-2 or TRBV6-3; D not resolved. Germline loops: CDR1 MNHEY, CDR2 SVGEGT. CDR3 length: 18 residues. The V end was cut by 0 bases, the J end by 0 bases, with 18 bases between.

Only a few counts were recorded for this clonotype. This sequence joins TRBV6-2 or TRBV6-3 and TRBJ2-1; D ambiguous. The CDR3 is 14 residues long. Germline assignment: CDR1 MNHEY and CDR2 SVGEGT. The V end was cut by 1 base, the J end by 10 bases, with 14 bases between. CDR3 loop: CASSYFNLGAEQFF. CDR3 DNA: TGTGCCAGCAGTTACTTTAATTTAGGCGCGGAGCAGTTCTTC.

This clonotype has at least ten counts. The CDR3 loop is CSAMDRVITEAFF. The CDR3 DNA follows: TGCAGTGCAATGGACAGGGTAATCACTGAAGCTTTCTTT. The V gene is TRBV20-1, the J gene TRBJ1-1; 8 bases fit TRBD1. The CDR3 extends over 13 amino acids. From germline, CDR1 is DFQATT and CDR2 SNEGSKA (reference sequence). With V trimmed by 6 bases and J by 4 bases, 7 bases remained unmatched.

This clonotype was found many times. CDR3 DNA sequence: TGTGCCAGCAGTGAATCTGGACATCGCACGACCTTCACAGATACGCAGTATTTT. Its translation is CASSESGHRTTFTDTQYF. This rearrangement joins TRBV2 to TRBJ2-3; tentatively, D is TRBD1 (5 bases). The germline V gene encodes CDR1 SNHLY and CDR2 FYNNEI. The V end lost 2 bases, the J end lost 2 bases, and 20 bases lay between the germline ends. This CDR3 is built from 18 residues.

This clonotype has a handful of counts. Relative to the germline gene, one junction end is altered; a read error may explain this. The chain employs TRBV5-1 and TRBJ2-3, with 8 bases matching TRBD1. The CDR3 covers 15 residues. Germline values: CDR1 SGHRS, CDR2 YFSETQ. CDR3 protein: CASSTQDRATDTQYF. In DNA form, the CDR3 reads TGTGCCAGCAGCACCCAGGACAGGGCTACAGATACGCAGTATTTT.

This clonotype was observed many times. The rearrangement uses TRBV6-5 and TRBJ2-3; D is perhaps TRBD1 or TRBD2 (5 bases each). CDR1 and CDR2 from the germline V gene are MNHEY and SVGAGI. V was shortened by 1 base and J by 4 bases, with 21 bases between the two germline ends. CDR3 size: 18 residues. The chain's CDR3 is CASSYYSPGTLGADTQYF. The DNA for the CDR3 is TGTGCCAGCAGTTACTACTCACCCGGGACCTTAGGGGCAGATACGCAGTATTTT.

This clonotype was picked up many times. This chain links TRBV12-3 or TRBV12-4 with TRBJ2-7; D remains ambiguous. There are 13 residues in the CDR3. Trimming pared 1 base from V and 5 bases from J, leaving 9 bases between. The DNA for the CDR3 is TGTGCCAGCAGTTTAGTGGGGTTTAACGAGCAGTACTTC. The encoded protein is CASSLVGFNEQYF.

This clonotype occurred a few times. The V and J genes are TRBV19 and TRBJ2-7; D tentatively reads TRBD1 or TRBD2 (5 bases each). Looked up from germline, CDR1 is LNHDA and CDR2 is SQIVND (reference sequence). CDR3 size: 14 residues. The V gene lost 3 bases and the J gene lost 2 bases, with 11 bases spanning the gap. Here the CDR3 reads CASSIRDRAYEQYF. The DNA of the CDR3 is TGTGCCAGTAGTATCAGGGACCGTGCCTACGAGCAGTACTTC.

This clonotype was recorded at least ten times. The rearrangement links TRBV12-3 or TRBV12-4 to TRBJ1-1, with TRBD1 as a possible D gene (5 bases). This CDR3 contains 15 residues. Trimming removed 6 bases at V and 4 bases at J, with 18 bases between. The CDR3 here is CASSSLGAGGTEAFF. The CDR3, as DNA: TGTGCCAGCAGCTCTCTCGGGGCAGGCGGCACTGAAGCTTTCTTT.

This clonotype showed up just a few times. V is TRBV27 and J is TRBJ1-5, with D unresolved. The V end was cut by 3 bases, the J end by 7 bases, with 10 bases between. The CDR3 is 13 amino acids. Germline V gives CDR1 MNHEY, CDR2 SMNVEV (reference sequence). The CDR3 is CASSLGLWQPQHF. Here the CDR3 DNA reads TGTGCCAGCAGTTTGGGCCTCTGGCAGCCCCAGCATTTT.

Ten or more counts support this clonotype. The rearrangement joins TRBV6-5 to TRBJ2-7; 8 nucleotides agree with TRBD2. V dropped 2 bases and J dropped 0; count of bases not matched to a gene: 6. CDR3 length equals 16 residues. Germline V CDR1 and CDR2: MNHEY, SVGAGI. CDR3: CASSYLSGMSSYEQYF. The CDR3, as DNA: TGTGCCAGCAGTTACCTTAGCGGGATGAGCTCCTACGAGCAGTACTTC.

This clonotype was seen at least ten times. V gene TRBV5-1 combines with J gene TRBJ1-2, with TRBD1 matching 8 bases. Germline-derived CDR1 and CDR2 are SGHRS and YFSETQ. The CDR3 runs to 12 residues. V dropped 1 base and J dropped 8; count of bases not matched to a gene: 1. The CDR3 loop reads CASSLRTGGYTF. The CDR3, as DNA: TGCGCCAGCAGCTTGAGGACAGGGGGCTACACCTTC. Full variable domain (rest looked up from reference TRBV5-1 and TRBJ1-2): KAGVTQTPRYLIKTRGQQVTLSCSPISGHRSVSWYQQTPGQGLQFLFEYFSETQRNKGNFPGRFSGRQFSNSRSEMNVSTLELGDSALYLCASSLRTGGYTFGSGTRLTVV.

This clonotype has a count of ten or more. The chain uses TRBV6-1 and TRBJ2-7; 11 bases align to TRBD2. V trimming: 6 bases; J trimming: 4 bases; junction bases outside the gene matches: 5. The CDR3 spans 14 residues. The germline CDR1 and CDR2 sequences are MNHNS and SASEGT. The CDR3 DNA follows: TGTGCCAGCAGGCCAACTAGCGGGAGTTACGAGCAGTACTTC. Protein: CASRPTSGSYEQYF.